This T cell receptor (beta chain) is drawn from a study of T cells in Graves' hyperthyroidism and ophthalmopathy. Overall study results and limits: Most clonotypes that expanded in the thyroid above 0.001 also showed up in blood.

The investigators amplified TCR beta CDR3 regions from RNA transcripts. First-round RT-PCR targeting the TCR CDR3 was performed with the HTBI primer set. Via MiXCR, TCRdb re-called the multiplex PCR reads, giving one row per CDR3 protein. Here the sample spans over 300,000 distinct CDR3 sequences, around 14% being singletons. In the case of this clonotype: Its antigen is not identified.

The CDR3 spans 17 residues. The ends lost 5 bases at V and 4 bases at J; junction bases unmatched: 10. CDR1 is SNHLY and CDR2 is FYNNEI in the germline V gene. Out of around 10 ml of fresh peripheral blood came the PBMCs. Sequencing was carried out using blood. This TCR came from a woman aged 55-70 years with Graves' hyperthyroidism. The chain recombines TRBV2 with TRBJ2-1, with 11 bases matching TRBD2. The CDR3 nucleotides are TGTGCCAGCAGTTTCAACCGGGGGACTAGCGGTTACAATGAGCAGTTCTTC. Its translation: CASSFNRGTSGYNEQFF.